A single T cell receptor beta chain is shown here with its context. Its binding antigen is unknown. No qualities accompany the bases; no much larger clone lies one base away. Healthy HIV-negative adults with no recently reported acute infections or vaccinations were included as donors. Every donor was a Caucasian adult living in Nashville, Tennessee, USA. The CD8 memory samples were a combination of magnetically selected CD45RO+ cells and CCR7-negative CD45RA+ effector memory (TemRA) cells. Blood was collected by leukapheresis, and PBMCs were isolated by Ficoll-Histopaque density gradient centrifugation and then cryopreserved in liquid nitrogen vapor phase. Analytical flow cytometry was used to check the purity and quantity of every magnetically sorted T cell population. From each sorted fraction, genomic DNA was isolated and quantified by UV absorbance on a Nanodrop 2000c. This specimen belongs to a study of shared clonotypes between healthy human individuals (dated by TCRdb to the early 2020s). General notes on the study: The cohort included three men and a couple of women between 18 and 49 years of age. Different laboratories and diverse techniques were used to prepare libraries and sequence TCR repertoires, to increase sequencing depth and limit assay-specific biases. Per donor, three plates each were used for CD4 naive and CD4 memory, two for CD8 naive, and one for CD8 memory. Per donor, leukapheresis produced somewhere between about 0.94 and 9.5 billion PBMCs. Blood TCR repertoires of several healthy adults were deeply sequenced to estimate repertoire size and the extent of clonotype sharing between individuals. Points the paper makes about the study in general: Pairwise subsampling led to the expectation that sequencing depth would affect the degree of clonotype sharing among donors. Naive subsets generally had larger estimated clonotype richness than memory subsets. Higher generation probabilities were observed for clonotypes shared by all four sorted-subset donors than for non-shared clonotypes. When several donors were compared, the shared fraction of clonotypes was around 5.1% for naive CD4, 3.5% for naive CD8, 2% to 2.5% for memory CD4, and less than 0.45% for memory CD8. Because the study included a small number of donors, the genetic and exposure-history diversity represented was limited. Rarefaction of sorted-subset datasets indicated incomplete sequencing despite the large sequencing depth. Sampling was limited to blood, and TCR repertoires in tissue likely differ from TCR repertoires in blood.

The CDR3 runs 15 residues from the cysteine to the phenylalanine. Here the CDR3 DNA is all that survives: 45 bases in frame from base 1. CDR1 and CDR2 were assigned from the germline V gene (reference sequence) as SEHNR and FQNEAQ. Trimming accounts for 1 base at V and 3 bases at J, while the number of junction bases matched to no gene is 4. Using the deep immunoSEQ assay, multiplex PCR amplified TCR CDR3 regions from genomic DNA. Extracted genomic DNA from each cell subset was spread evenly across all wells of several immunoSEQ 96-well plates, with each plate serving as a replicate. For sorted subsets, roughly 200 ng of genomic DNA, equivalent to some 30,000 T cell genomes, went into each replicate PCR. Purified libraries were measured with a Qubit 3.0 fluorometer, size-checked on a Bioanalyzer 2100, and measured again with the KAPA Library Quantification kit. Every immunoSEQ 96-well plate was sequenced on a separate single-read 150-cycle Illumina NextSeq 550 flow cell. The paper's data handling went like this. The immunoSEQ output contained only junctional sequences without quality scores, so filtering could not match that applied to full-length reads. Sequences were annotated with PyIR, a Python wrapper for IgBLAST v1.9, and V/J genes and CDR3 were assigned using IMGT germline references. Any read was removed if the V/J assignment was weak (E-value above 1e-6), the CDR3 was missing, or the read contained stop codons, out-of-frame junctions, or ambiguous translated residues. V3J clonotypes were defined as sequences sharing an identical inferred V gene, J gene, and CDR3 amino acid sequence. To compute the percentage overlap between repertoires, the number of shared unique clonotypes was divided by the size of the smaller repertoire. RTK rarefaction, the Chao1 estimator, and Recon v2.1 estimates of unobserved clonotypes were used to assess repertoire richness. Generation probabilities for all TCRbeta clonotypes obtained by the gDNA method from a handful of donors were computed using OLGA. TCRdb stores this immuneACCESS table with in-frame sequences only. Part of the clones is absent; in the studies checked, under half of the shortfall reflects unresolved V genes, and no reason is known for the rest. V, J and clone size are taken as reported in that table, and D and trimming were inferred from the DNA itself. For this sample there are approximately 400,000 clones; roughly 96% appear just once. The leading ten clones occupy about 0.32% of the sample.

The sequenced sample consisted of memory CD8+ T cells sorted from blood. The sample's cell subset or site label, in plain terms: CD45RO+ cells pooled with CCR7-negative TemRA cells. The clonotype was recovered from a man in his thirties or forties in good health. The chain links TRBV7-9 with TRBJ1-2, with 8 bases matching TRBD1. The encoded CDR3 is CASSLGQTGDYGYTF. At the DNA level, the sequence is TGTGCCAGCAGCTTAGGGCAGACAGGGGACTATGGCTACACCTTC.